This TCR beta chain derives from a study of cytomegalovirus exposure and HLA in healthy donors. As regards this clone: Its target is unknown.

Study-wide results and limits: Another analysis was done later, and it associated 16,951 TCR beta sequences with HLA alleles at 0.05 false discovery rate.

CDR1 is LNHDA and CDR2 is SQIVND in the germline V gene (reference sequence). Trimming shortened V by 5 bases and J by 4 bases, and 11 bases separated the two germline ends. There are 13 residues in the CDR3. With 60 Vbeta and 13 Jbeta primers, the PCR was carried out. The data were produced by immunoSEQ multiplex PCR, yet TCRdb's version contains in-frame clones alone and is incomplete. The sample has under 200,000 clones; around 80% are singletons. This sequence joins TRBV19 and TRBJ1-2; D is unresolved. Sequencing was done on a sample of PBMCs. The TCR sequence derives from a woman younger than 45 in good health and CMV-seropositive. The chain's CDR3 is CASSLFEGYGYTF. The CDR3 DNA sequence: TGTGCCAGTAGTCTATTCGAGGGCTATGGCTACACCTTC.